This passage covers 9 T cell receptor beta chains from one sample sequenced in a study of T-cell memory formation after mild COVID-19. MiXCR, run by TCRdb on the 5' RACE reads, gives a single entry per CDR3 protein. This table holds roughly 560,000 distinct CDR3 sequences, roughly 22% found once. Specimen: PBMCs or a T cell subset sorted from them (not recorded which). The receptors derive from an adult woman who had mild COVID-19 (a few samples of this study predate the infection). Cell type and time point are not known.

This clonotype came up a few times. The rearrangement uses TRBV30 and TRBJ2-3, with D hard to call. Trimming took off 1 base at V and 1 base at J, with 6 bases between the two ends. The CDR3 contains 13 residues. Germline V gene sequence: CDR1 GTSNPN, CDR2 SVGIG (reference sequence). Written as DNA, the CDR3 is TGTGCCTGGAGTGAAGGGCGCACAGATACGCAGTATTTT. Amino acids: CAWSEGRTDTQYF.

The chain employs TRBV7-9 and TRBJ1-1; D not certain. CDR3 size: 14 residues. Trimming left V 1 base short and J 8 bases short, with 14 bases between. From germline, CDR1 is SEHNR and CDR2 FQNEAQ (reference sequence). The CDR3 DNA reads TGTGCCAGCAGCTTAGAGACTCTGATCGGCGAAGCTTTCTTT. Protein sequence: CASSLETLIGEAFF.

This clonotype was counted a few times. The rearrangement uses TRBV7-8 and TRBJ2-2; TRBD2 is a possible D gene (6 bases). V was cut by 0 bases and J by 0 bases, with 8 bases left in between. Germline V gives CDR1 SGHVS, CDR2 FQNEAQ. The CDR3 is made up of 16 amino acids. The CDR3 coding sequence is TGTGCCAGCAGCTTAGCAAGACTAGCGAACACCGGGGAGCTGTTTTTT. It specifies CASSLARLANTGELFF. Looking up the rest from reference TRBV7-8 and TRBJ2-2 gives the full variable domain: GAGVSQSPRYKVAKRGQDVALRCDPISGHVSLFWYQQALGQGPEFLTYFQNEAQLDKSGLPSDRFFAERPEGSVSTLKIQRTQQEDSAVYLCASSLARLANTGELFFGEGSRLTVL.

The rearrangement uses TRBV9 and TRBJ1-1; no firm D call. Per the germline V gene, CDR1 is SGDLS and CDR2 is YYNGEE. The CDR3 totals 14 residues. The ends were cut back, 3 bases at V and 4 bases at J, with 13 bases in the middle. The CDR3 DNA follows: TGTGCCAGCAGCGCGGGTGGAACGGGCACTGAAGCTTTCTTT. It is translated as CASSAGGTGTEAFF.

The chain carries TRBV4-2 and TRBJ1-1; TRBD1 is a possible D gene (6 bases). Trimming cost V 4 bases and J 0 bases, with 15 bases left between them. The CDR3 is 16 amino acids. In germline, CDR1 is LGHNA, CDR2 YNFKEQ. CDR3 amino acids: CASSLGGGLMNTEAFF. CDR3 in DNA: TGTGCCAGCAGCCTAGGGGGGGGCCTGATGAACACTGAAGCTTTCTTT.

This sequence joins TRBV20-1 and TRBJ2-3; 10 nucleotides align to TRBD2. The CDR3 consists of 15 residues. J was trimmed by 2 bases and V by 5 bases; bases with no gene match: 7. CDR1 and CDR2 (germline): DFQATT, SNEGSKA (reference sequence). Here the CDR3 reads CSAQRGGFYTDTQYF. CDR3 bases: TGCAGTGCTCAGCGGGGGGGATTCTACACAGATACGCAGTATTTT.

This clonotype showed up just a few times. The chain couples TRBV20-1 to TRBJ1-5; 8 nucleotides match TRBD1. CDR3 length: 13 residues. V gave up 5 bases and J gave up 6 bases; unmatched junction bases: 6. CDR1 and CDR2 from the germline V gene are DFQATT and SNEGSKA (reference sequence). The CDR3: CSALQGAGQPQHF. Written as DNA, the CDR3 is TGCAGTGCTCTGCAGGGGGCAGGTCAGCCCCAGCATTTT.

The chain couples TRBV19 to TRBJ1-5; D might be TRBD1 (5 bases). The length of the CDR3 is 12 residues. Per germline, CDR1 LNHDA and CDR2 SQIVND (reference sequence). V was clipped by 7 bases and J by 7 bases, with 11 bases between them. The CDR3 is CASTGQGQPQHF. In DNA form, the CDR3 reads TGTGCCAGTACCGGCCAGGGACAGCCCCAGCATTTT. Full variable domain (remainder filled in from reference TRBV19 and TRBJ1-5): DGGITQSPKYLFRKEGQNVTLSCEQNLNHDAMYWYRQDPGQGLRLIYYSQIVNDFQKGDIAEGYSVSREKKESFPLTVTSAQKNPTAFYLCASTGQGQPQHFGDGTRLSIL.

This clonotype was seen a handful of times. V and J are TRBV20-1 and TRBJ2-3; 11 bases align to TRBD2. The CDR3 extends over 16 amino acids. Germline CDR1 DFQATT, CDR2 SNEGSKA (reference sequence). The trim removed 3 bases at V and 1 base at J, leaving 6 bases unmatched. CDR3 amino acids: CSASYTLAGGTDTQYF. CDR3 coding DNA: TGCAGTGCTAGCTACACACTAGCGGGAGGCACAGATACGCAGTATTTT.